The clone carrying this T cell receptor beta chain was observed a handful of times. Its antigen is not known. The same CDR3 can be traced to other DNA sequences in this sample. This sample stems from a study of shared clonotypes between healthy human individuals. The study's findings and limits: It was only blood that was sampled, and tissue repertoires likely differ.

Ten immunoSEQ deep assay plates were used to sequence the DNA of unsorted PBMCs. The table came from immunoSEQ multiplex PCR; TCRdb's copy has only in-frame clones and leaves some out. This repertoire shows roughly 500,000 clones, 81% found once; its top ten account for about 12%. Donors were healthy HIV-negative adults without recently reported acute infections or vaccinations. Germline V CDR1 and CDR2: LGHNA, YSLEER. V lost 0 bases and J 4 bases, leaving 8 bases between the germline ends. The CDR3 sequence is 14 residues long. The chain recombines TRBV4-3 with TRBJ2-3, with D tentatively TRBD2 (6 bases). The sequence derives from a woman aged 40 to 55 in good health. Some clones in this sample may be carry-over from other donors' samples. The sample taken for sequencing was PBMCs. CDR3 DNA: TGCGCCAGCAGCCAAGAGCGCGGGGCAGATACGCAGTATTTT. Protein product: CASSQERGADTQYF.